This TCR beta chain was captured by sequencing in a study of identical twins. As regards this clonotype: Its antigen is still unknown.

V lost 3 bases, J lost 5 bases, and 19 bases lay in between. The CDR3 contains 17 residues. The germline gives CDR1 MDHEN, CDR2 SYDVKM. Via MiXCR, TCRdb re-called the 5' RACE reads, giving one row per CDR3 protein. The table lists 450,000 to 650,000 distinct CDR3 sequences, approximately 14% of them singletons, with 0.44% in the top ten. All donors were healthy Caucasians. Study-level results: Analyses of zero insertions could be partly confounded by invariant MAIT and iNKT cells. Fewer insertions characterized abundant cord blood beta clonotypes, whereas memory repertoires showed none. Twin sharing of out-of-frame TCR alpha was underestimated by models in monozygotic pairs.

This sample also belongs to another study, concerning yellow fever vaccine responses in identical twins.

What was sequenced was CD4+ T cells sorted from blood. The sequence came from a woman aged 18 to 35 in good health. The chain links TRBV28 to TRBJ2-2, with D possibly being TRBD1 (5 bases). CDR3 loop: CASSFPPTGVNTGELFF. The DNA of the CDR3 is TGTGCCAGCAGTTTCCCGCCTACAGGCGTTAATACCGGGGAGCTGTTTTTT.